Below are 11 T cell receptor beta chains sequenced from a single sample in a study of technical replicates of blood from a handful of donors. Here immunoSEQ multiplex PCR was the method, and the copy in TCRdb shows in-frame clones only, minus some. Of tens of thousands of clones in the sample, approximately 96% are singletons; the top ten hold around 0.38%. Material: T cells isolated from PBMCs. The receptors shown here come from a human donor in good health.

The CDR3, as DNA: TGTGCCATCACTCCGGGAGTCGGGATGAACACTGAAGCTTTCTTT. Translating gives CAITPGVGMNTEAFF. J is TRBJ1-1 and V is TRBV10-3; D call uncertain. There are 15 residues in the CDR3. Per germline, CDR1 ENHRY and CDR2 SYGVKD. With 7 bases removed from V and 0 bases from J, the gap between germline ends came to 15 bases.

V gene TRBV10-3 combines with J gene TRBJ2-3, with TRBD2 matching 8 bases. From germline, CDR1 is ENHRY and CDR2 SYGVKD. CDR3 size: 15 residues. The V and J ends lost 4 bases and 3 bases, in that order; junction bases with no gene match: 6. CDR3 nucleotide sequence: TGTGCCATCAGTGGGGCTAGCGGGTATACAGATACGCAGTATTTT. Translation: CAISGASGYTDTQYF.

This CDR3 reads CASRMGHQTTYEQYF. The CDR3 nucleotides read TGTGCCAGCAGGATGGGACACCAGACCACCTACGAGCAGTACTTC. V and J are TRBV6-5 and TRBJ2-7; the D gene is possibly TRBD1 (6 bases). CDR3 length: 15 residues. With 6 bases removed from V and 2 bases from J, the gap between germline ends came to 17 bases. Germline assignment: CDR1 MNHEY and CDR2 SVGAGI.

The V call is TRBV2, the J call TRBJ2-1; 11 bases are shared with TRBD2. Germline V gene sequence: CDR1 SNHLY, CDR2 FYNNEI. J lost 3 bases, V lost 4 bases, and 11 bases had no gene match. The CDR3 covers 18 residues. The CDR3 DNA follows: TGTGCCAGCAGTGGCCCCGTACTAGCGGGAGTTCACTACAATGAGCAGTTCTTC. Protein: CASSGPVLAGVHYNEQFF.

The chain recombines TRBV28 with TRBJ1-2; D might be TRBD1 (5 bases). The CDR3 runs to 12 residues. V lost 10 bases to trimming and J lost 4 bases, with 13 bases between them. The germline CDR1 and CDR2 sequences are MDHEN and SYDVKM. Here the CDR3 reads CATGGDLYGYTF. The DNA for the CDR3 is TGTGCCACCGGAGGGGACCTCTATGGCTACACCTTC.

The chain combines TRBV10-3 with TRBJ2-2, with 7 bases aligning to TRBD2. The CDR3 consists of 14 residues. The J segment lost 1 base and the V segment lost 10 bases, leaving 6 bases of the junction unmatched. Germline V gene lookup returns CDR1 ENHRY and CDR2 SYGVKD. CDR3 sequence reads: CATLAELNTGELFF. The CDR3 DNA reads TGTGCCACCCTAGCGGAACTGAACACCGGGGAGCTGTTTTTT.

V usage is TRBV9 and J usage is TRBJ1-1; D perhaps matches TRBD1 (6 bases). V was cut by 3 bases and J by 10 bases, with 19 bases left in between. This CDR3 spans 14 amino acids. CDR1 is SGDLS and CDR2 is YYNGEE in the germline V gene. The CDR3 loop reads CASSDRVGGPTAFF. The CDR3 DNA is TGTGCCAGCAGCGATAGGGTCGGGGGGCCAACAGCTTTCTTT.

To note about this clone: At the DNA level, this CDR3 is encoded by other sequences in the same sample as well. The J gene is TRBJ2-1, the V gene TRBV9; TRBD1 is a possible D gene (5 bases). CDR3 length: 13 residues. Germline assignment: CDR1 SGDLS and CDR2 YYNGEE. V was cut by 0 bases and J by 6 bases, with 7 bases left in between. CDR3 DNA sequence: TGTGCCAGCAGCGTAGTTAGGGGCAATGAGCAGTTCTTC. Its translation is CASSVVRGNEQFF.

This chain uses TRBV6-5 with TRBJ1-2; D is possibly TRBD1 (5 bases). There are 13 residues in the CDR3. Germline assignment: CDR1 MNHEY and CDR2 SVGAGI. The germline V and J ends were trimmed by 2 bases and 6 bases, with 10 bases remaining between them. As DNA, the CDR3 is TGTGCCAGCAGTTACGTAGGGGATAATGGCTACACCTTC. Its translation is CASSYVGDNGYTF.

The V gene is TRBV28, the J gene TRBJ1-5; D uncertain. The CDR3 length is 11 residues. The germline V gene encodes CDR1 MDHEN and CDR2 SYDVKM. Trimming took off 2 bases at V and 8 bases at J, with 4 bases between the two ends. In nucleotides, the CDR3 is TGTGCCAGCAGTTTAGTAGAGCCCCAGCATTTT. Its protein product is CASSLVEPQHF.

This rearrangement joins TRBV5-8 to TRBJ2-1; no firm D call. Germline CDR1 and CDR2: SGHTS and YDEGEE. The CDR3 runs 15 residues. V lost 4 bases and J lost 3, with 14 bases in between. CDR3 nucleotide sequence: TGTGCCAGCAGCCTACCGGGTCGAGACTACAATGAGCAGTTCTTC. Translating it yields CASSLPGRDYNEQFF.